This entry is about one T cell receptor (beta chain). The CDR3 is 14 amino acids. V was shortened by 5 bases and J by 7 bases, with 14 bases between the two germline ends. The germline CDR1 and CDR2 sequences are MNHEY and SVGAGI. This specimen belongs to a study of blood T cell repertoires in COVID-19. In the original workflow: How many nucleated cells were present was estimated from reference gene primer amplification. The repertoire was sequenced with immunoSEQ multiplex PCR; TCRdb's copy has only in-frame clones and lacks some. V and J calls and clone size are given by that table; D and trimming were obtained from the DNA. The table records fewer than 150,000 clones, around 80% of them present only once.

Sequencing was done on a sample of peripheral blood. The rearrangement links TRBV6-5 to TRBJ2-2; tentatively, D is TRBD1 (6 bases). The source of this sequence is a human donor in a cohort sampled during active COVID-19. This CDR3 reads CASSKDREYGELFF. The DNA of the CDR3 is TGTGCCAGCAGTAAGGACAGAGAATACGGGGAGCTGTTTTTT.